This TCR beta chain stems from a study of beta chain features in type 1 diabetes (dated by TCRdb to the late 2010s). Concerning the study at large: Patients and healthy donors did not differ in mean age, gender distribution, total cell number or subset yield. A total of about 99,000,000 sorted cells were examined across all samples, and RNA yield correlated strongly with the number of cells per subset. In the study, recently diagnosed type 1 diabetes patients and matched healthy donors were compared on the TCRB repertoires of their sorted circulating CD4+ T cell subsets. Regulatory and stem cell-like memory subsets were obtained from only 8 patients and about eight healthy donors, while naive and central memory subsets were obtained from all 28 donors. The paper as a whole reports these results and caveats: Patients with type 1 diabetes made fewer insertions and deleted more nucleotides at VDJ recombination sites, implying thymic rearrangement abnormalities. Sequencing cDNA rather than genomic DNA could over-represent highly expressing activated cells, although activation and CD3 levels did not differ between groups. Naive, central memory and regulatory TCRB repertoires appeared to be more similar among patients than among healthy donors. Because small numbers of individuals were included in the HLA sub-analyses, any influence of HLA type on TCRB rearrangement was left unresolved. PCR may preferentially amplify shorter templates, but because patient and control samples were amplified and corrected together, any resulting skew would affect both groups equally. A moderate but significant shortening of TCRB CDR3 length was observed in type 1 diabetes patients in all four CD4+ subsets.

The High Capacity cDNA Reverse Transcription Kit was used to reverse transcribe all of the isolated RNA, meaning that expressed TCRB transcripts were what got sequenced. Naive, central memory and regulatory T cell samples underwent deep immunoSEQ sequencing, averaging about 3.57 million total reads per sample. After sorted cells were lysed in RLT buffer, RNA was extracted with DNase-treated RNeasy Micro or Mini kits, with the choice depending on cell number. To prevent cross-contamination, each cell subset was processed individually, whereas patient and healthy donor samples were processed jointly. Using the immunoSEQ multiplex PCR, TCRB sequences were amplified from cDNA into 87-bp fragments spanning the CDR3 region. Amplicons were sequenced on the Illumina HiSeq platform. Concerning the study's data processing: PCR bias was computationally corrected using synthetic template baselines, reads within Hamming distance 2 were collapsed, and singletons that could not be merged were discarded. Reads were aligned to IMGT to assign V, D and J genes, CDR3 length, and insertions or deletions at six rearrangement sites. Within each subset, clonotype counts were normalized to sorted cell number, after which true diversity and Gini coefficients were computed with the tcR R package. The overlap coefficient, calculated on TCRB nucleotide sequences, was used to measure repertoire sharing. TCRdb obtained this table from immuneACCESS and retained in-frame rearrangements with V and J assigned. These tables miss some clones; where compared with another copy, unresolved V genes account for less than half of the shortfall, and the remainder is unexplained. That table supplies the V and J calls and clone size; D and trimming were determined from the DNA. For this sample the table gives 300,000 to 350,000 clones, of which 14% were detected only once. The top ten hold 6.7% of the sample.

Each donor gave one peripheral blood draw, averaging around 0.11 L, which was collected into heparinised tubes. Using a panel that included CD45RO, CCR7, CD25, CD127, CD95 and CD27, naive, central memory, regulatory and stem cell-like memory CD4+ T cells were sorted on a BD FACSAria II. Purity was above 98% for every sorted population. PBMCs were isolated immediately by Lymphoprep density gradient centrifugation and stained directly without culture. So that batch effects would be minimized, each experiment stained and sorted samples in pairs, pairing one healthy donor with one patient. This clone was counted between two and nine times. Its antigen target is currently unknown. Base-call qualities are not available, and no considerably larger clone is one nucleotide away. The sequenced material came from central memory CD4+ T cells from blood. This receptor was identified in a man in his thirties or forties in good health.

This receptor has the CDR3 CASSPTPQREEQFF. The DNA sequence is TGTGCCAGCAGCCCTACCCCCCAGCGGGAGGAACAGTTCTTC. The receptor chain draws on TRBV7-6 and TRBJ2-1; 9 bases in between match TRBD2. V lost 5 bases and J lost 13 bases, and the count of bases not matched to a germline gene is 12. According to the germline V gene, CDR1 reads SGHVS and CDR2 reads FNYEAQ. The CDR3 goes from the cysteine to the phenylalanine over 14 residues. Of the read, only the CDR3 DNA is kept; its 42 bases are in frame from base 1.